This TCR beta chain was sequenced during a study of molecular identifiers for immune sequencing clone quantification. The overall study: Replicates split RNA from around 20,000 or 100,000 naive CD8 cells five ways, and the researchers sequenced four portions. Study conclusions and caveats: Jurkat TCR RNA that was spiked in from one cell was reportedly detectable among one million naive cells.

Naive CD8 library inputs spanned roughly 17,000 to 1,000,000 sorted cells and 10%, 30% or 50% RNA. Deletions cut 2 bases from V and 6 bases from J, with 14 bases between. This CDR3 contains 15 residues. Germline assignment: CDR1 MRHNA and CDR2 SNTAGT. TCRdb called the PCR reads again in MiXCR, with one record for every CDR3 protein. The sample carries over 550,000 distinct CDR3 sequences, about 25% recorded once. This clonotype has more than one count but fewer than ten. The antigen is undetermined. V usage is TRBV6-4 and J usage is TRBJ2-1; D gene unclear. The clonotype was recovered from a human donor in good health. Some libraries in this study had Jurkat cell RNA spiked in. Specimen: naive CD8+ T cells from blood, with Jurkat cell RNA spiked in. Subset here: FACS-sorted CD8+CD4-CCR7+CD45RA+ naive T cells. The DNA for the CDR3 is TGTGCCAGCAGTGACACCCCGAAGGTCCTCAATGAGCAGTTCTTC. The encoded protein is CASSDTPKVLNEQFF.